The T cell receptor beta chain described here comes from a study of neurological immune-mediated disorders. Findings and limits, study-wide: Multiple sclerosis patients had less TCR clonal expansion than even healthy controls, unlike HTLV-1-associated myelopathy.

The CDR3 runs to 17 residues. Germline V gene lookup returns CDR1 SGHRS and CDR2 YFSETQ. Trimming took 0 bases from V and 6 from J; bases not matched to a gene: 8. 2 million unsorted PBMCs were stored in RNAlater at -80 °C before RNA extraction. With 10-nucleotide random UMIs, 5'RACE was used to make the cDNA. MiXCR was run by TCRdb on the 5' RACE reads, yielding one entry per CDR3 protein. Counted here are more than 70,000 distinct CDR3 sequences, about a tenth occurring once; the ten biggest clones make up around 1.8%. This clonotype appeared many times. Antigen: not known. The TCR sequence derives from a man in his forties or fifties in good health. The sequencing sample was made of PBMCs. The V and J genes are TRBV5-1 and TRBJ2-1; TRBD2 matches 11 bases. CDR3 DNA sequence: TGCGCCAGCAGCTTGGTAGGTAGCGGGAGGGGAATCAATGAGCAGTTCTTC. This gives the protein CASSLVGSGRGINEQFF.